The sequence of this TCR beta chain was determined in a study of lymphopenia after photon versus proton radiotherapy. The study, taken as a whole, reports: Only patients who died were analyzed for survival; proton advantage is unproven. Proton therapy kept repertoires fairly stable, unlike photons, which gained effector/memory cells.

Notes on this clone: The antigen remains unidentified.

Measured with immunoSEQ multiplex PCR; TCRdb has only the in-frame clones, and not every one. The repertoire consists of 150,000 to 200,000 clones, with about 88% occurring once and the leading ten covering around 4.5%. The TCR was taken from a man aged 50 to 59 with gastric cancer. The sequencing used peripheral blood, collected from a patient treated with photon-based radiotherapy.

Here the CDR3 reads CASSLEGDWTYEQYF. The DNA of the CDR3 is TGCGCCAGCAGCTTGGAAGGGGACTGGACCTACGAGCAGTACTTC. The chain recombines TRBV5-1 with TRBJ2-7; weak D call: TRBD2 (6 bases). Per the germline V gene, CDR1 is SGHRS and CDR2 is YFSETQ. The CDR3 spans 15 residues. V lost 0 bases and J lost 2, with 12 bases in between.